A single sample gave rise to the 9 T cell receptor beta chains below, sequenced in a study of T cells in Graves' hyperthyroidism and ophthalmopathy. Amplified TCR beta CDR3 regions came from RNA transcripts. With the HTBI primer set, the TCR CDR3 went through a first round of RT-PCR. TCRdb redid the calling of the multiplex PCR reads with MiXCR, one entry per CDR3 protein. The data contain more than 550,000 distinct CDR3 sequences, approximately 15% of them singletons. The sequenced sample was blood. Every receptor here comes from a man aged 50-60 years with Graves' hyperthyroidism.

The sample holds many counts of this clonotype. The V gene is TRBV2, the J gene TRBJ1-6, with a tentative D call TRBD1 (6 bases). Trimming removed 6 bases from V and 8 bases from J, with 11 bases in between. Germline V gene lookup returns CDR1 SNHLY and CDR2 FYNNEI. The CDR3 spans 13 residues. This CDR3 reads CASRGQLYSPLHF. The CDR3 region has the DNA TGTGCCAGCAGAGGACAGCTATATTCACCCCTCCACTTT.

About this clonotype: A read error may explain this, as a much larger clone is one base away. This chain links TRBV2 with TRBJ1-5, with 7 bases fitting TRBD1. Germline V gene lookup returns CDR1 SNHLY and CDR2 FYNNEI. The CDR3 loop spans 15 amino acids. The ends lost 6 bases at V and 2 bases at J; junction bases unmatched: 7. This chain's CDR3 is CASRPTGTGNQPQHF. The DNA of the CDR3 is TGTGCCAGCAGACCGACAGGGACGGGCAATCAGCCCCAGCATTTT. The variable domain in full, completed from reference TRBV2 and TRBJ1-5, reads EPEVTQTPSHQVTQMGQEVILRCVPISNHLYFYWYRQILGQKVEFLVSFYNNEISEKSEIFDDQFSVERPDGSNFTLKIRSTKLEDSAMYFCASRPTGTGNQPQHFGDGTRLSIL.

The J gene is TRBJ2-3, the V gene TRBV29-1; 8 bases are shared with TRBD2. The J segment lost 4 bases and the V segment lost 5 bases, leaving 5 bases of the junction unmatched. The CDR3 spans 13 residues. Per germline, CDR1 SQVTM and CDR2 ANQGSEA. CDR3 protein: CSVSAGGADTQYF. CDR3 nucleotides: TGCAGCGTTTCCGCGGGGGGCGCAGATACGCAGTATTTT.

This clonotype has a single count. CDR3 nucleotides: TGTGCCAGCAGGCCGGGACAGCTATCTGAAGCTTTCTTT. It encodes CASRPGQLSEAFF. This chain connects TRBV6-1 to TRBJ1-1; 7 bases are shared with TRBD1. The CDR3 extends over 13 amino acids. With 6 bases clipped from V and 6 bases from J, the junction kept 7 bases outside the gene matches. The germline CDR1 and CDR2 sequences are MNHNS and SASEGT.

This clonotype showed up just a few times. This sequence joins TRBV6-1 and TRBJ1-1; no definite D call. The germline V gene has CDR1 MNHNS and CDR2 SASEGT. Trimming removed 7 bases at V and 0 bases at J, with 3 bases between. CDR3 length: 11 amino acids. The CDR3 bases are TGTGCCAGCACTGTGAACACTGAAGCTTTCTTT. Protein: CASTVNTEAFF.

On this clonotype itself: A read error is possible here, since a much larger clone lies one base away. This chain joins TRBV20-1 and TRBJ2-3; TRBD2 aligns across 7 bases. Per the germline V gene, CDR1 is DFQATT and CDR2 is SNEGSKA (reference sequence). There are 19 residues in the CDR3. With 0 bases clipped from V and 2 bases from J, the junction kept 17 bases outside the gene matches. The CDR3 DNA is TGCAGTGCTAGAGATCCTTCCGGGACTAACGGGAAAAACACAGATACGCAGTATTTT. It encodes CSARDPSGTNGKNTDTQYF.

Only a few counts were recorded for this clonotype. The V call is TRBV5-4, the J call TRBJ2-1; 10 nucleotides line up with TRBD2. Germline CDR1 reads SGHNT; CDR2 reads YYREEE (reference sequence). The CDR3 is 17 residues long. Trimming took 0 bases from V and 4 from J; bases not matched to a gene: 7. Here the CDR3 DNA reads TGTGCCAGCAGCTTGGAAGGACTAGCGGTACATTACAATGAGCAGTTCTTC. Its translation: CASSLEGLAVHYNEQFF.

The rearrangement uses TRBV7-9 and TRBJ1-1, with no clear D. Germline assignment: CDR1 SEHNR and CDR2 FQNEAQ (reference sequence). The ends were cut back, 5 bases at V and 1 base at J, with 14 bases in the middle. This CDR3 comprises 15 residues. The DNA for the CDR3 is TGTGCCAGCAGCCAAGAATACCTTGCGAACACTGAAGCTTTCTTT. Its translation: CASSQEYLANTEAFF.

This clonotype appeared a few times. J is TRBJ2-1 and V is TRBV19; TRBD2 agrees at 9 bases. J gave up 5 bases and V 1 base, and 3 bases lay outside the gene matches. CDR3 length: 15 residues. The germline CDR1 and CDR2 sequences are LNHDA and SQIVND (reference sequence). The CDR3 is CASSIVASGNNEQFF. CDR3 bases: TGTGCCAGTAGTATAGTGGCTAGCGGGAACAATGAGCAGTTCTTC.